This TCR beta chain was identified in a study of T cells in Graves' hyperthyroidism and ophthalmopathy. No progression to ophthalmopathy during 18 months of follow-up defined stable disease. TCR beta CDR3 sequences were amplified from RNA transcripts. When the TCR CDR3 underwent first-round RT-PCR, the HTBI primer set was used. Using its own MiXCR run on the multiplex PCR reads, TCRdb lists one record per CDR3 protein. This sample has 550,000 to 600,000 distinct CDR3 sequences, with 16% found just once. The CDR3 consists of 16 residues. V was trimmed by 0 bases and J by 0 bases, leaving 8 bases between them. Germline CDR1 KGHDR, CDR2 SFDVKD.

V and J are TRBV24-1 and TRBJ2-1; D is ambiguous. Sequenced sample: blood. This receptor was identified in a woman aged 18-29 years with Graves' hyperthyroidism. The DNA of the CDR3 is TGTGCCACCAGTGATTTGTCGGCCGCCTCCTACAATGAGCAGTTCTTC. The encoded protein is CATSDLSAASYNEQFF.